The clone carrying this TCR beta chain was counted at least ten times. Its antigen is undetermined. The read terminates 3 residues ahead of where the CDR3 ends, so the germline J gene completes it. Germline CDR1 and CDR2: MNHNS and SASEGT. The CDR3 runs to 15 residues. V lost 3 bases and J lost 7; bases outside the gene matches: 4. Assay used: immunoSEQ multiplex PCR; TCRdb lists only in-frame clones, some missing. This sample carries around 81,000 clones, none of them present only once. This record belongs to a study of T cell clonality in common variable immunodeficiency. Broader study findings: TCRbeta clonality was increased in CVID versus healthy controls.

Sequenced input: peripheral blood mononuclear cells. J is TRBJ1-4 and V is TRBV6-1; 11 positions agree with TRBD1. The source of this sequence is a person aged 18 to 69 in good health. CDR3 protein: CASSDRTGGGEKLFF. Incomplete CDR3 DNA: TGTGCCAGCAGTGACCGGACAGGGGGCGGTGAAAAA.